The 28 T cell receptor beta chains in this list originate from one sample, sequenced in a study of regulatory T cells in long-lasting Graves disease (dated by TCRdb to the early 2020s). Libraries were prepared through multiplex PCR. The run used an Illumina HiSeq 4000. To build TCR beta libraries, CDR3 regions were amplified by Arm-PCR using iRepertoire HTBI primers. The public reads were reprocessed in TCRdb via fastp at Q25 and MiXCR, keeping in-frame beta chains. Merged by CDR3 protein, the rows form single entries marked with the most common genes and DNA. The sample profile shows 350,000 to 450,000 distinct CDR3 sequences; over 9.5% of them were found once. The ten largest make up approximately 17% of the sample. This specimen's time point label, interpreted: newly diagnosed GD, antithyroid drugs for less than 3 months. For both TCR sequencing and RNA sequencing, RNA was extracted from PBMCs in TRIzol.

The sample was also reused in another study, on T cells in Graves' hyperthyroidism and ophthalmopathy.

The source material was peripheral blood mononuclear cells (PBMCs), sampled at new diagnosis, from a patient treated with antithyroid drugs. These TCRs come from a young woman with Graves disease. Donor details come from another sample of the same person, matched by shared clones.

This clonotype has ten or more counts. The chain employs TRBV2 and TRBJ2-5; weak D call: TRBD1 (5 bases). V lost 5 bases and J 3 bases, leaving 22 bases between the germline ends. Germline V gene sequence: CDR1 SNHLY, CDR2 FYNNEI. This CDR3 is 17 amino acids long. This CDR3 reads CASSIRVPGWMKETQYF. The CDR3, as DNA: TGTGCCAGCAGTATAAGGGTCCCAGGGTGGATGAAAGAGACCCAGTACTTC.

This clonotype appeared many times. The rearrangement joins TRBV2 to TRBJ1-3; D call uncertain. The CDR3 runs 15 residues. V was clipped by 3 bases and J by 0 bases, with 9 bases between them. Germline assignment: CDR1 SNHLY and CDR2 FYNNEI. The CDR3 sequence is CASSDAEYSGNTIYF. The CDR3 DNA is TGTGCCAGCAGTGATGCCGAATACTCTGGAAACACCATATATTTT.

This clonotype was counted at least ten times. The rearrangement links TRBV6-1 to TRBJ1-2, with 9 bases matching TRBD1. The germline CDR1 and CDR2 sequences are MNHNS and SASEGT. With 6 bases clipped from V and 6 bases from J, the junction kept 8 bases outside the gene matches. The CDR3 has 14 residues. The CDR3 region has the DNA TGTGCCAGCAGCCGGGACAGGGCGAATGATGGCTACACCTTC. Protein: CASSRDRANDGYTF.

This chain links TRBV28 with TRBJ1-5, with no clear D. Germline V lookup: CDR1 MDHEN, CDR2 SYDVKM. Deletions cut 6 bases from V and 2 bases from J, with 20 bases between. The CDR3 runs to 17 residues. CDR3 sequence reads: CASSFGLVFGGNQPQHF. CDR3 bases: TGTGCCAGCAGCTTTGGACTGGTCTTTGGGGGCAATCAGCCCCAGCATTTT.

At least ten counts were recorded for this clonotype. The chain recombines TRBV20-1 with TRBJ2-3; D is possibly TRBD2 (6 bases). Trimming pared 6 bases from V and 1 base from J, leaving 17 bases between. Germline V CDR1 and CDR2: DFQATT, SNEGSKA (reference sequence). The CDR3 totals 15 residues. DNA of the CDR3: TGCAGTGCAACCGGGACTGAGACAGGCACAGATACGCAGTATTTT. Residues: CSATGTETGTDTQYF.

The sample holds many counts of this clonotype. The genes are TRBV6-1 and TRBJ2-7; a weak D match, TRBD2 (6 bases). V was shortened by 5 bases and J by 3 bases, with 20 bases between the two germline ends. Germline CDR1 is MNHNS and CDR2 is SASEGT. CDR3 length: 16 residues. This CDR3 is CASSPSLGSGDYEQYF. CDR3 bases: TGTGCCAGCAGTCCCTCTCTGGGTAGCGGAGACTACGAGCAGTACTTC.

Points on this clonotype: The junction differs from germline at one of its ends, possibly a read error. V and J are TRBV6-1 and TRBJ1-1, with 8 bases that match TRBD1. The germline CDR1 and CDR2 sequences are MNHNS and SASEGT. This CDR3 contains 15 residues. This CDR3 reads CAGSLAGGAGTEAFF. CDR3 DNA sequence: TGTGCCGGCAGTCTCGCAGGGGGCGCGGGCACTGAAGCTTTCTTT.

This chain links TRBV15 with TRBJ2-2; D gene uncertain. V dropped 5 bases and J dropped 5 bases, with 6 bases sitting between them. The CDR3 is made up of 12 amino acids. In germline, CDR1 is LNHNV, CDR2 YYDKDF (reference sequence). In nucleotides, the CDR3 is TGTGCCACCAGCTTCTTGACCGGGGAGCTGTTTTTT. This codes for CATSFLTGELFF.

This clonotype came up a few times. The CDR3 sequence: CASSVVPTRGAEAFF. The CDR3 DNA follows: TGTGCCAGCAGCGTAGTACCCACTAGGGGTGCTGAAGCTTTCTTT. This chain uses TRBV9 with TRBJ1-1; D is perhaps TRBD1 (5 bases). The CDR3 is made up of 15 amino acids. Germline-derived CDR1 and CDR2 are SGDLS and YYNGEE. With 0 bases removed from V and 6 bases from J, the gap between germline ends came to 15 bases.

Ten or more counts support this clonotype. The chain links TRBV29-1 to TRBJ2-5; 10 bases agree with TRBD2. Trimming took 4 bases from V and 5 from J; bases not matched to a gene: 7. CDR1 and CDR2 (germline): SQVTM, ANQGSEA. This CDR3 comprises 14 residues. CDR3 amino acids: CSVGSSGSGETQYF. DNA of the CDR3: TGCAGCGTTGGGTCTAGCGGGAGTGGCGAGACCCAGTACTTC.

This clonotype was counted many times. The rearrangement links TRBV13 to TRBJ1-1; D might be TRBD1 (5 bases). The CDR3 has 14 amino acids. The germline V and J ends were trimmed by 2 bases and 5 bases, with 12 bases remaining between them. In germline, CDR1 is PRHDT, CDR2 FYEKMQ (reference sequence). The CDR3: CASSLLGVLTEAFF. The CDR3 DNA reads as TGTGCCAGCAGCTTATTAGGGGTATTGACTGAAGCTTTCTTT.

Here the CDR3 reads CASSADRGGRNTEAFF. The CDR3 nucleotides read TGTGCCAGTAGTGCCGACAGGGGAGGACGGAACACTGAAGCTTTCTTT. The chain joins TRBV19 to TRBJ1-1; 8 bases are a match to TRBD1. This CDR3 region has 16 residues. The germline gives CDR1 LNHDA, CDR2 SQIVND (reference sequence). Trimming at V came to 5 bases and at J to 1 base, leaving 9 bases not matched to a gene.

The table lists this clonotype with many counts. The chain employs TRBV7-3 and TRBJ1-1; D not resolved. V dropped 2 bases and J dropped 1 base, with 8 bases sitting between them. The length of the CDR3 is 14 residues. In germline, CDR1 is SGHTA, CDR2 FQGTGA. This CDR3 is CASSLEGSNTEAFF. The CDR3 DNA reads TGTGCCAGCAGCTTAGAAGGCTCGAACACTGAAGCTTTCTTT.

In this sample, this clonotype turned up a few times. V and J are TRBV20-1 and TRBJ2-1; TRBD1 aligns across 9 bases. CDR1 DFQATT and CDR2 SNEGSKA come from the germline V gene (reference sequence). The CDR3 sequence is 14 residues long. J lost 7 bases, V lost 3 bases, and 7 bases had no gene match. CDR3 sequence: CSARGTGLGNEQFF. Written as DNA, the CDR3 is TGCAGTGCTAGGGGGACAGGGCTGGGGAATGAGCAGTTCTTC.

This clonotype turned up a few times. The J gene is TRBJ2-6, the V gene TRBV7-3, with a weak D call TRBD2 (6 bases). This CDR3 spans 15 amino acids. In germline, CDR1 is SGHTA, CDR2 FQGTGA. The V and J ends lost 5 bases and 3 bases respectively, with 11 bases between them. In DNA form, the CDR3 reads TGTGCCAGCAGCCCCGGGGGAATTGGGGCCAACGTCCTGACTTTC. Encoded protein: CASSPGGIGANVLTF.

This clonotype appeared many times. The genes are TRBV2 and TRBJ1-3, with 11 nucleotides matching TRBD1. Unmatched junction bases numbered 8, after V lost 6 bases and J lost 4 bases. The CDR3 covers 16 residues. CDR1 and CDR2 (germline): SNHLY, FYNNEI. The CDR3 nucleotides read TGTGCCAGCAGCCTAGGACAGGGGGCTCTCGGAAACACCATATATTTT. Its translation is CASSLGQGALGNTIYF.

In its sample, this clonotype was seen a few times. The CDR3 here is CASRLTGGNGYTF. The CDR3 nucleotides read TGTGCCAGCAGATTAACCGGGGGTAATGGCTACACCTTC. V is TRBV27 and J is TRBJ1-2; maybe TRBD1 (5 bases). Germline assignment: CDR1 MNHEY and CDR2 SMNVEV (reference sequence). V lost 6 bases, J lost 6 bases, and 14 bases lay in between. The CDR3 has 13 amino acids.

Many counts were recorded for this clonotype. The genes are TRBV5-4 and TRBJ2-4, with D possibly TRBD1 on 6 matching bases. The CDR3 consists of 15 residues. The V and J ends lost 4 bases and 0 bases respectively, with 11 bases between them. Germline V lookup: CDR1 SGHNT, CDR2 YYREEE (reference sequence). CDR3 nucleotides: TGTGCCAGCAGCCAAGGGGGTCTAGCCAAAAACATTCAGTACTTC. The encoded protein is CASSQGGLAKNIQYF.

This chain connects TRBV5-4 to TRBJ1-2; D call uncertain. This CDR3 is built from 14 residues. The V gene's germline CDR1 is SGHNT and CDR2 YYREEE (reference sequence). Trimming pared 0 bases from V and 4 bases from J, leaving 10 bases between. In nucleotides, the CDR3 is TGTGCCAGCAGCTTGGCCGGAGAAGTCTATGGCTACACCTTC. Translation gives CASSLAGEVYGYTF.

V usage is TRBV4-2 and J usage is TRBJ2-3; a weak D match, TRBD2 (5 bases). Per germline, CDR1 LGHNA and CDR2 YNFKEQ. V lost 4 bases and J 5 bases, leaving 22 bases between the germline ends. This CDR3 comprises 17 residues. The chain's CDR3 is CASSPGLLAVGKDTQYF. Written as DNA, the CDR3 is TGTGCCAGCAGCCCGGGTCTGCTAGCCGTGGGTAAAGATACGCAGTATTTT.

At least ten counts were recorded for this clonotype. The gene calls are TRBV28 and TRBJ2-3, with unresolved D. Germline assignment: CDR1 MDHEN and CDR2 SYDVKM. CDR3 length: 13 amino acids. The V gene lost 10 bases and the J gene lost 1 base, with 12 bases spanning the gap. The CDR3 nucleotides are TGTGCCACGACCTCTTTCGGCACAGATACGCAGTATTTT. As protein: CATTSFGTDTQYF.

This clonotype occurred a few times. This clone may be a read error of a much larger clone one base away. CDR3 residues: CASSSHPTSGGPYDEQFF. The CDR3 DNA reads TGTGCCAGCAGTTCCCACCCGACTAGCGGGGGGCCCTACGATGAGCAGTTCTTC. The chain joins TRBV27 to TRBJ2-1; 13 positions match TRBD2. CDR3 length: 18 residues. The germline V gene has CDR1 MNHEY and CDR2 SMNVEV (reference sequence).

This clonotype was picked up many times. Here the CDR3 DNA reads TGTGCCAGCAGGGGGACATCTACCTACGAGCAGTACTTC. Protein: CASRGTSTYEQYF. This chain links TRBV13 with TRBJ2-7; maybe TRBD1 (6 bases). The V gene's germline CDR1 is PRHDT and CDR2 FYEKMQ (reference sequence). Trimming removed 6 bases from V and 2 bases from J, with 11 bases in between. The CDR3 has 13 residues.

This clonotype was found a few times. The chain links TRBV7-8 to TRBJ2-7; 8 bases are shared with TRBD2. V was pared by 2 bases and J by 1 base, with 13 bases of the junction left unmatched. The CDR3 runs to 18 residues. Germline V lookup: CDR1 SGHVS, CDR2 FQNEAQ. The CDR3, as DNA: TGTGCCAGCAGCTTACCCCCCCTTGGGACTAGAAGGTCCTACGAGCAGTACTTC. This sequence encodes CASSLPPLGTRRSYEQYF. Filled out from reference TRBV7-8 and TRBJ2-7, the complete variable domain reads GAGVSQSPRYKVAKRGQDVALRCDPISGHVSLFWYQQALGQGPEFLTYFQNEAQLDKSGLPSDRFFAERPEGSVSTLKIQRTQQEDSAVYLCASSLPPLGTRRSYEQYFGPGTRLTVT.

This clonotype has ten or more counts. This rearrangement joins TRBV20-1 to TRBJ2-1, with 9 nucleotides matching TRBD2. The CDR3 covers 14 residues. From germline, CDR1 is DFQATT and CDR2 SNEGSKA (reference sequence). V lost 2 bases and J lost 6; bases outside the gene matches: 5. The CDR3 DNA is TGCAGTGCTAGAAAAGCGGGGGGTTCCAATGAGCAGTTCTTC. As protein: CSARKAGGSNEQFF.

The chain couples TRBV7-2 to TRBJ1-2; a possible D gene is TRBD1 (5 bases). CDR3 length: 24 residues. V lost 3 bases and J 2 bases, leaving 40 bases between the germline ends. Looked up from germline, CDR1 is SGHTA and CDR2 is FQGNSA. DNA of the CDR3: TGTGCCAGCAGCTTTTATCGGGAAGACGTCTATTGGTCGCCTGGAGGGGTGGTAAACTATGGCTACACCTTC. Encoded protein: CASSFYREDVYWSPGGVVNYGYTF.

This clonotype has ten or more counts. The junction shows a germline mismatch at one end, possibly a read error. The rearrangement uses TRBV11-2 and TRBJ1-2; D not resolved. The CDR3 spans 14 residues. CDR1 and CDR2 from the germline V gene are SGHAT and FQNNGV. CDR3 amino acids: CASSVEGPNYGYTF. CDR3 coding DNA: TGTGCCAGCAGCGTAGAAGGACCGAACTATGGCTACACCTTC.

This clonotype was recorded at least ten times. The J gene is TRBJ1-2, the V gene TRBV6-1; no clear D gene. The CDR3 contains 13 residues. The germline V gene has CDR1 MNHNS and CDR2 SASEGT. The V end was cut by 6 bases, the J end by 5 bases, with 13 bases between. Here the CDR3 DNA reads TGTGCCAGCAGCCAACAACAGCCTTATGGCTACACCTTC. Its translation is CASSQQQPYGYTF.